Following are 31 T cell receptor beta chains from one sample sequenced in a study of blood T cell repertoires in COVID-19. Generated by immunoSEQ multiplex PCR, the TCRdb table keeps only in-frame clones and is missing some. This sample yields 240,000 or so clones, of which 70% to 90% are seen a single time; roughly 0.8% belongs to the top ten. The source material was peripheral blood. Receptors originate from a young woman with acute or convalescent COVID-19.

As DNA, the CDR3 is TGTGCCTGGAGTGACGGGTACAATCAGCCCCAGCATTTT. Its protein is CAWSDGYNQPQHF. V usage is TRBV30 and J usage is TRBJ1-5; D unresolved. Germline CDR1 GTSNPN, CDR2 SVGIG (reference sequence). CDR3 length equals 13 residues. V was clipped by 1 base and J by 3 bases, with 7 bases between them.

This clone appeared once. This rearrangement joins TRBV6-2 or TRBV6-3 to TRBJ2-1, with D perhaps TRBD2 (7 bases). The V gene lost 2 bases and the J gene lost 0 bases, with 14 bases spanning the gap. CDR1 and CDR2 (germline): MNHEY, SVGEGT. The CDR3 has 17 amino acids. Here the CDR3 reads CASSYNGGLSSYNEQFF. CDR3 DNA: TGTGCCAGCAGTTACAACGGGGGGCTAAGCTCCTACAATGAGCAGTTCTTC.

The V gene is TRBV9, the J gene TRBJ2-2, with D unclear. CDR3 length: 14 amino acids. Looked up from germline, CDR1 is SGDLS and CDR2 is YYNGEE. Trimming cost V 0 bases and J 4 bases, with 7 bases left between them. The CDR3 sequence: CASSVDYGTGELFF. In DNA, the CDR3 is TGTGCCAGCAGCGTAGATTACGGCACCGGGGAGCTGTTTTTT.

The chain employs TRBV6-5 and TRBJ1-4, with 11 bases fitting TRBD1. The V and J ends lost 2 bases and 7 bases, in that order; junction bases with no gene match: 3. The CDR3 consists of 15 residues. The germline CDR1 and CDR2 sequences are MNHEY and SVGAGI. The CDR3 DNA reads as TGTGCCAGCAGTTACACAGGGACAGGGGGTGAAAAACTGTTTTTT. Amino acids: CASSYTGTGGEKLFF.

This clone appeared many times. The chain recombines TRBV14 with TRBJ1-3; the D is unclear. CDR3 length: 13 residues. V lost 5 bases to trimming and J lost 2 bases, with 7 bases between them. CDR1 SGHDN and CDR2 FVKESK come from the germline V gene. This CDR3 reads CASSKGAGNTIYF. The CDR3, as DNA: TGTGCCAGCAGCAAAGGAGCTGGAAACACCATATATTTT.

This clone was counted once. The gene calls are TRBV24-1 and TRBJ2-5; TRBD1 is a possible D gene (6 bases). CDR3 length equals 15 residues. Germline loops: CDR1 KGHDR, CDR2 SFDVKD. The V and J ends lost 7 bases and 5 bases respectively, with 19 bases between them. CDR3 protein: CATRQGALFWETQYF. CDR3 bases: TGTGCCACCAGACAGGGTGCCCTTTTTTGGGAGACCCAGTACTTC.

The chain combines TRBV10-3 with TRBJ2-1; 12 nucleotides agree with TRBD2. Trimming cost V 0 bases and J 4 bases; bases outside gene matches: 7. The CDR3 sequence is 18 residues long. Germline V gene lookup returns CDR1 ENHRY and CDR2 SYGVKD. The CDR3 protein is CAISESASGRALYNEQFF. In nucleotides, the CDR3 is TGTGCCATCAGTGAGTCGGCTAGCGGGAGGGCCTTGTACAATGAGCAGTTCTTC.

V usage is TRBV4-3 and J usage is TRBJ1-5; TRBD1 agrees at 7 bases. With V trimmed by 1 base and J by 4 bases, 4 bases remained unmatched. The length of the CDR3 is 15 residues. Germline assignment: CDR1 LGHNA and CDR2 YSLEER. The CDR3, as DNA: TGCGCCAGCAGCCAAGTACAGGGGAGTAATCAGCCCCAGCATTTT. This sequence encodes CASSQVQGSNQPQHF.

This rearrangement joins TRBV5-1 to TRBJ2-6; D unclear. Germline CDR1 is SGHRS and CDR2 is YFSETQ. The CDR3 runs 17 residues. Trimming took 1 base from V and 0 from J, leaving 11 bases between them. The CDR3 protein is CASSLYWQDSGANVLTF. The CDR3 DNA reads as TGCGCCAGCAGCTTGTATTGGCAGGACTCTGGGGCCAACGTCCTGACTTTC.

The chain employs TRBV13 and TRBJ2-7; TRBD2 aligns across 7 bases. After removal of 1 base from V and 5 bases from J, the junction contained 8 bases not matched to a gene. Germline CDR1 reads PRHDT; CDR2 reads FYEKMQ (reference sequence). This CDR3 is built from 15 residues. CDR3 sequence: CASSLASAGDDEQYF. The CDR3 coding sequence is TGTGCCAGCAGCTTAGCTTCTGCGGGAGATGACGAGCAGTACTTC.

This clone was counted a single time. V and J are TRBV19 and TRBJ1-3, with D perhaps matching TRBD1 (5 bases). This CDR3 is built from 15 residues. V was pared by 6 bases and J by 4 bases, with 16 bases between. The germline V gene has CDR1 LNHDA and CDR2 SQIVND (reference sequence). The CDR3 loop reads CASSKESGFGNTIYF. DNA for the CDR3: TGTGCCAGTAGCAAGGAATCAGGGTTCGGAAACACCATATATTTT.

V usage is TRBV18 and J usage is TRBJ2-2, with D hard to call. The CDR3 extends over 12 amino acids. Deletions cut 4 bases from V and 4 bases from J, with 4 bases between. Germline V lookup: CDR1 KGHSH, CDR2 LQKENI. The DNA for the CDR3 is TGTGCCAGCTCACGTCGCACCGGGGAGCTGTTTTTT. Protein: CASSRRTGELFF.

The genes are TRBV7-6 and TRBJ2-1; 14 nucleotides align to TRBD2. This CDR3 has 20 amino acids. Germline CDR1 reads SGHVS; CDR2 reads FNYEAQ. V shed 5 bases, J shed 7 bases, and the junction held 19 bases outside the gene matches. CDR3 protein: CASSPQGLAGVLIGGNEQFF. CDR3 DNA sequence: TGTGCCAGCAGCCCCCAGGGACTAGCGGGAGTGTTAATCGGCGGGAATGAGCAGTTCTTC.

The genes are TRBV6-2 or TRBV6-3 and TRBJ2-7; D might be TRBD1 (5 bases). The CDR3 is 15 amino acids. V lost 5 bases, J lost 3 bases, and 17 bases lay in between. Germline V lookup: CDR1 MNHEY, CDR2 SVGEGT. In DNA form, the CDR3 reads TGTGCCAGCAGTACGACAGCTAAATTTGGCTACGAGCAGTACTTC. It translates to CASSTTAKFGYEQYF.

The chain combines TRBV19 with TRBJ1-3; D unresolved. Between the trimmed V and J ends, which lost 11 bases and 1 base, there was a span of 12 bases. The CDR3 consists of 13 residues. Germline CDR1 is LNHDA and CDR2 is SQIVND (reference sequence). Written as DNA, the CDR3 is TGTGCCTCTTCAGGTTCATCTGGAAACACCATATATTTT. As protein: CASSGSSGNTIYF. The complete variable domain, with remaining parts taken from reference TRBV19 and TRBJ1-3, reads DGGITQSPKYLFRKEGQNVTLSCEQNLNHDAMYWYRQDPGQGLRLIYYSQIVNDFQKGDIAEGYSVSREKKESFPLTVTSAQKNPTAFYLCASSGSSGNTIYFGEGSWLTVV.

The genes are TRBV19 and TRBJ2-7, with D unclear. The V gene lost 3 bases and the J gene lost 6 bases, with 9 bases spanning the gap. Germline CDR1 is LNHDA and CDR2 is SQIVND (reference sequence). The CDR3 runs to 12 residues. Written as DNA, the CDR3 is TGTGCCAGTAGTATTATAGCCGGCGAGCAGTACTTC. Its protein is CASSIIAGEQYF.

The chain links TRBV11-2 to TRBJ1-1, with 8 nucleotides matching TRBD1. The ends lost 1 base at V and 6 bases at J; junction bases unmatched: 7. The V gene's germline CDR1 is SGHAT and CDR2 FQNNGV. This CDR3 contains 15 residues. Here the CDR3 DNA reads TGTGCCAGCAGCTTAGGGGGACAGGCAACTTCTGAAGCTTTCTTT. Protein: CASSLGGQATSEAFF.

The V gene is TRBV5-1, the J gene TRBJ2-3, with D possibly TRBD1 on 5 matching bases. Trimming stripped 2 bases from V and 4 bases from J, with 11 bases between. Looked up from germline, CDR1 is SGHRS and CDR2 is YFSETQ. The length of the CDR3 is 14 residues. The chain's CDR3 is CASSLRQGSDTQYF. The DNA for the CDR3 is TGCGCCAGCAGCTTACGCCAGGGCTCAGATACGCAGTATTTT.

This chain links TRBV21-1 with TRBJ1-1; no check of the table's D call, TRBD1, against the DNA was made. TRBV21-1 is a pseudogene segment. The CDR3 sequence is 13 residues long. This CDR3 is CASRGQQNTEAFF. The CDR3 DNA sequence: TGTGCCAGCAGAGGACAGCAGAACACTGAAGCTTTCTTT.

The chain carries TRBV19 and TRBJ1-2, with 9 bases matching TRBD1. This CDR3 has 15 amino acids. The junction had 9 bases not matched to a gene; V was cut back by 6 bases and J by 4 bases. The germline V gene has CDR1 LNHDA and CDR2 SQIVND (reference sequence). This CDR3 reads CASRTGTGNIYGYTF. The CDR3, as DNA: TGTGCCAGTAGAACCGGGACAGGGAATATCTATGGCTACACCTTC. Looking up the rest from reference TRBV19 and TRBJ1-2 gives the full variable domain: DGGITQSPKYLFRKEGQNVTLSCEQNLNHDAMYWYRQDPGQGLRLIYYSQIVNDFQKGDIAEGYSVSREKKESFPLTVTSAQKNPTAFYLCASRTGTGNIYGYTFGSGTRLTVV.

The rearrangement joins TRBV7-9 to TRBJ2-2, with D possibly TRBD1 on 5 matching bases. Deletions cut 1 base from V and 9 bases from J, with 15 bases between. The CDR3 is 15 amino acids. Germline V gene lookup returns CDR1 SEHNR and CDR2 FQNEAQ (reference sequence). CDR3 in amino acids: CASSLVERTSRELFF. In DNA, the CDR3 is TGTGCCAGCAGCTTAGTAGAACGGACAAGCCGGGAGCTGTTTTTT.

The V call is TRBV29-1, the J call TRBJ1-5; possible D gene TRBD1, 5 bases. Germline CDR1 is SQVTM and CDR2 is ANQGSEA. The CDR3 sequence is 14 residues long. The V and J ends lost 6 bases and 0 bases respectively, with 12 bases between them. CDR3 in amino acids: CSVGDGHSNQPQHF. As DNA, the CDR3 is TGCAGCGTGGGCGACGGACATAGCAATCAGCCCCAGCATTTT.

The V and J genes are TRBV2 and TRBJ2-7; the match to TRBD1 covers 7 bases. Germline lookup yields CDR1 SNHLY and CDR2 FYNNEI. The CDR3 loop spans 15 amino acids. Trimming at V came to 4 bases and at J to 0 bases, leaving 6 bases not matched to a gene. CDR3 sequence reads: CASSARDRSSYEQYF. The CDR3, as DNA: TGTGCCAGCAGTGCCCGGGACAGAAGCTCCTACGAGCAGTACTTC.

The rearrangement uses TRBV6-5 and TRBJ2-7; D remains ambiguous. From germline, CDR1 is MNHEY and CDR2 SVGAGI. This CDR3 spans 12 amino acids. The ends were cut back, 10 bases at V and 1 base at J, with 11 bases in the middle. DNA of the CDR3: TGTGCCACCCGATACCAGTCCTACGAGCAGTACTTC. Translated: CATRYQSYEQYF.

The chain recombines TRBV19 with TRBJ1-6, with TRBD1 matching 12 bases. This CDR3 comprises 16 residues. Germline lookup yields CDR1 LNHDA and CDR2 SQIVND (reference sequence). The V gene end was trimmed by 5 bases and the J gene end by 6 bases; junction bases not matched to a gene: 5. CDR3 sequence: CASSLGQGASNSPLHF. DNA for the CDR3: TGTGCCAGTAGTTTGGGACAGGGGGCGAGTAATTCACCCCTCCACTTT.

This CDR3 is CASSTVPGSTDTQYF. In DNA form, the CDR3 reads TGTGCCAGTAGTACGGTGCCAGGGAGCACAGATACGCAGTATTTT. The gene calls are TRBV19 and TRBJ2-3; TRBD1 is a possible D gene (5 bases). The CDR3 length is 15 residues. CDR1 and CDR2 (germline): LNHDA, SQIVND (reference sequence). V was trimmed by 4 bases and J by 0 bases, leaving 11 bases between them.

This clone came up a few times. The chain recombines TRBV12-5 with TRBJ2-1; 12 bases agree with TRBD2. The CDR3 length is 17 residues. The V segment lost 2 bases and the J segment 4 bases; nucleotides outside the gene matches: 6. From germline, CDR1 is LGHNT and CDR2 FRNRAP. DNA for the CDR3: TGTGCTAGTGGTTTGAAAAGGACTAGCGGGAAATACAATGAGCAGTTCTTC. Protein: CASGLKRTSGKYNEQFF. Full variable domain (missing parts from reference TRBV12-5 and TRBJ2-1): DARVTQTPRHKVTEMGQEVTMRCQPILGHNTVFWYRQTMMQGLELLAYFRNRAPLDDSGMPKDRFSAEMPDATLATLKIQPSEPRDSAVYFCASGLKRTSGKYNEQFFGPGTRLTVL.

As concerns this clone: The sample holds other DNA sequences that translate to the same CDR3. The V and J genes are TRBV6-2 or TRBV6-3 and TRBJ2-7, with a possible D match to TRBD1 (7 bases). The V gene's germline CDR1 is MNHEY and CDR2 SVGEGT. Trimming removed 2 bases at V and 0 bases at J, with 11 bases between. The CDR3 is 15 amino acids. CDR3 coding DNA: TGTGCCAGCAGTTACCCGCGGGACAGCTCCTACGAGCAGTACTTC. Translated, it gives CASSYPRDSSYEQYF.

The chain combines TRBV27 with TRBJ2-7, with 7 nucleotides matching TRBD1. Germline V lookup: CDR1 MNHEY, CDR2 SMNVEV (reference sequence). The CDR3 has 14 residues. The junction had 5 bases not matched to a gene; V was cut back by 6 bases and J by 0 bases. The CDR3 protein is CASRKGQNSYEQYF. CDR3 in DNA: TGTGCCAGCAGGAAGGGACAGAACTCCTACGAGCAGTACTTC.

The V call is TRBV9, the J call TRBJ2-7, with 8 bases lining up with TRBD2. The CDR3 extends over 14 amino acids. The trim removed 1 base at V and 6 bases at J, leaving 6 bases unmatched. CDR1 and CDR2 from the germline V gene are SGDLS and YYNGEE. The CDR3 loop is CASSVTLSGSEQYF. CDR3 bases: TGTGCCAGCAGCGTAACTCTGAGCGGGAGCGAGCAGTACTTC.

CDR3 sequence: CSALGDRSTLHF. The CDR3 DNA follows: TGCAGCGCCCTGGGGGACAGATCGACCCTCCACTTT. The rearrangement links TRBV29-1 to TRBJ1-6; 7 bases line up with TRBD1. The CDR3 length is 12 residues. Germline V CDR1 and CDR2: SQVTM, ANQGSEA. The junction had 11 bases not matched to a gene; V was cut back by 7 bases and J by 14 bases.